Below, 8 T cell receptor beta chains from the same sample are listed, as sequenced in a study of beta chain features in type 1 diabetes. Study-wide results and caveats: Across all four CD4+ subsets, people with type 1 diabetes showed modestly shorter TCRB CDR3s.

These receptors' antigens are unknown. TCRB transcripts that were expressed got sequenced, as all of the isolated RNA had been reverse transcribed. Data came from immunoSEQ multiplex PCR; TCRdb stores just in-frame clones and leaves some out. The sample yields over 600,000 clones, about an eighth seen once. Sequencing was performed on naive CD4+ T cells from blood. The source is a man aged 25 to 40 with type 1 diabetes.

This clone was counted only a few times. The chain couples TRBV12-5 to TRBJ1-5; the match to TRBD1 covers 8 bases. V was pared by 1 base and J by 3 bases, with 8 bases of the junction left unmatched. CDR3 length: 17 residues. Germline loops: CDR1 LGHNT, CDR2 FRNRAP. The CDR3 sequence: CASGLAQGQVFNQPQHF. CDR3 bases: TGTGCTAGTGGTTTGGCCCAGGGACAGGTCTTCAATCAGCCCCAGCATTTT.

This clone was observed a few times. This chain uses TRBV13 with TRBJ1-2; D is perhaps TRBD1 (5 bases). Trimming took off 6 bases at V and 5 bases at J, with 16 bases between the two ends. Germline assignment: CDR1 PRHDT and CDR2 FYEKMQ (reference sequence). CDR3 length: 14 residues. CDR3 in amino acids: CASSFSDSTYGYTF. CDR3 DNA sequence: TGTGCCAGCAGTTTTTCCGACAGTACGTATGGCTACACCTTC.

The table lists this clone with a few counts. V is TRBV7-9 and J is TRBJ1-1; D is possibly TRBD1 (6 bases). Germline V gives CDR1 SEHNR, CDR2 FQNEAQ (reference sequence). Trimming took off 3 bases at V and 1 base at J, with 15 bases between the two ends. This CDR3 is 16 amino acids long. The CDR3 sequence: CASSFILSGANTEAFF. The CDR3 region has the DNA TGTGCCAGCAGCTTTATACTTTCAGGGGCGAACACTGAAGCTTTCTTT.

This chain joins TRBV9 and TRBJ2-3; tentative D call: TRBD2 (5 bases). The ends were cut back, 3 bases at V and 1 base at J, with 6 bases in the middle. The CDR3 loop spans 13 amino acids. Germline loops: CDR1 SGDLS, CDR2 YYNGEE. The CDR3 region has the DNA TGTGCCAGCAGCGACGGGGGCACAGATACGCAGTATTTT. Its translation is CASSDGGTDTQYF.

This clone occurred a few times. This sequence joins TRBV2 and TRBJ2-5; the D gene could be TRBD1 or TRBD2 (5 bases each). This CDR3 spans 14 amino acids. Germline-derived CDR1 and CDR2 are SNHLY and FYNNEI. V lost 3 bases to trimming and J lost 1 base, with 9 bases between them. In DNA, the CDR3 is TGTGCCAGCAGTGATCCGGGACGCCAAGAGACCCAGTACTTC. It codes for CASSDPGRQETQYF.

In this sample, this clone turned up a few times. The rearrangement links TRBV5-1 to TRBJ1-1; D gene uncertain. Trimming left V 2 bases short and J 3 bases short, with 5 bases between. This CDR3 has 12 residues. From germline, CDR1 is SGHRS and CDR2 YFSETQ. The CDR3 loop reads CASSFGDTEAFF. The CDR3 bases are TGCGCCAGCAGCTTTGGGGACACTGAAGCTTTCTTT.

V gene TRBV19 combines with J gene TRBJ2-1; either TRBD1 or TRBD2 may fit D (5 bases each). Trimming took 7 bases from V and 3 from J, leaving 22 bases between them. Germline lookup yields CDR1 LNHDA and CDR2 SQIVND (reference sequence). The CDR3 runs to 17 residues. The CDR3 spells CASISGSDGGVYNEQFF. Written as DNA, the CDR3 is TGTGCCAGTATCTCTGGGAGCGATGGGGGTGTCTACAATGAGCAGTTCTTC.

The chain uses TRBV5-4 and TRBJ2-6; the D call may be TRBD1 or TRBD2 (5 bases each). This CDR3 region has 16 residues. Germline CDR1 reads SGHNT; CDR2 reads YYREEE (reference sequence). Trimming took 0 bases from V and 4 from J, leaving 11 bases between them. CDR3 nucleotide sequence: TGTGCCAGCAGCTTGGCCCCGGGGACGGGGGCCAACGTCCTGACTTTC. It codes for CASSLAPGTGANVLTF.